This is a list of T cell receptor beta chains from one sample in a study of blood T cell repertoires in COVID-19. Sequencing was performed with immunoSEQ multiplex PCR; in TCRdb, only in-frame clones are kept and a portion is missing. The repertoire holds around 100,000 clones, 75% to 85% seen once, with roughly 7.9% in the top ten. Input material: peripheral blood. These receptors all come from a man between 65 and 85 years old with acute or convalescent COVID-19. The CDR3 runs from the conserved cysteine through the conserved F or W. The D gene is left open where the match is weak. Size is stated for part of the rows, as once, few or many counts, or as a class when the clone is expanded.

clone size: -
J gene: TRBJ2-7
D gene: TRBD2
V gene: TRBV5-1
CDR3 DNA: TGCGCCAGCGGGACTAGCGGGGGGGCTTACCCCGAGCAGTACTTC
CDR3 protein: CASGTSGGAYPEQYF

clone size: -
J gene: TRBJ2-7
D gene: -
V gene: TRBV29-1
CDR3 DNA: TGCAGCGTTGGGGAGCAGGTGAGCTCCTACGAGCAGTACTTC
CDR3 protein: CSVGEQVSSYEQYF

clone size: once
J gene: TRBJ2-7
D gene: TRBD2
V gene: TRBV4-1
CDR3 DNA: TGCGCCCAAAAGATCGGACTAGGGAACGAGCAGTACTTC
CDR3 protein: CAQKIGLGNEQYF

clone size: -
J gene: TRBJ1-3
D gene: -
V gene: TRBV3-1/TRBV3-2
CDR3 DNA: TGTGCCAGCAGCCAAGGCAGTTTGGGAAACACCATATATTTT
CDR3 protein: CASSQGSLGNTIYF

clone size: -
J gene: TRBJ1-5
D gene: TRBD1
V gene: TRBV30
CDR3 DNA: TGTGCCTGGAGGCCCGGGACAGGCCTTTTAAATAGCAATCAGCCCCAGCATTTT
CDR3 protein: CAWRPGTGLLNSNQPQHF

clone size: -
J gene: TRBJ2-1
D gene: TRBD2
V gene: TRBV30
CDR3 DNA: TGTGCCTGGAGTGTACAAGCGGGAACCTACAATGAGCAGTTCTTC
CDR3 protein: CAWSVQAGTYNEQFF

clone size: -
J gene: TRBJ2-5
D gene: -
V gene: TRBV6-1
CDR3 DNA: TGTGCCAGCAGTGAACGACAGATTCCTTTAGGGACCCAGTACTTC
CDR3 protein: CASSERQIPLGTQYF

clone size: -
J gene: TRBJ1-6
D gene: -
V gene: TRBV19
CDR3 DNA: TGTGCCAGTAGTATGGAGCAGGGAAGTTCACCCCTCCACTTT
CDR3 protein: CASSMEQGSSPLHF

clone size: few
J gene: TRBJ2-7
D gene: TRBD1
V gene: TRBV24-1
CDR3 DNA: TGTGCCACCAGTGACACCGGACAGGGCCACGAGCAGTACTTC
CDR3 protein: CATSDTGQGHEQYF

clone size: -
J gene: TRBJ1-1
D gene: -
V gene: TRBV19
CDR3 DNA: TGTGCCAGTAGTATAGAAAGGGGAGCTTTCTTT
CDR3 protein: CASSIERGAFF

clone size: -
J gene: TRBJ2-2
D gene: TRBD2
V gene: TRBV11-3
CDR3 DNA: TGTGCCAGCAGCTTAGTCGCGGGGGCGAACACCGGGGAGCTGTTTTTT
CDR3 protein: CASSLVAGANTGELFF